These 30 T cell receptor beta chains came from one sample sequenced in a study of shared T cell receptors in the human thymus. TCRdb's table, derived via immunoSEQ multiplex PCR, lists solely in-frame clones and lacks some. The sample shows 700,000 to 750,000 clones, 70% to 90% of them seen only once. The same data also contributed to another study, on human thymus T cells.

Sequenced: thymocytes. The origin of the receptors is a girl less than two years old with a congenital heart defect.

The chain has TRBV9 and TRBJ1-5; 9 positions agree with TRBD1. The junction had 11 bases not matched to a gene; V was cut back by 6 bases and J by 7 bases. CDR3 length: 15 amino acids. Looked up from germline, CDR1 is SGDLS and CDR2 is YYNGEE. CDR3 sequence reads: CASIGSDRGGQPQHF. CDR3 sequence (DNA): TGTGCCAGCATCGGGAGTGACAGGGGGGGGCAGCCCCAGCATTTT.

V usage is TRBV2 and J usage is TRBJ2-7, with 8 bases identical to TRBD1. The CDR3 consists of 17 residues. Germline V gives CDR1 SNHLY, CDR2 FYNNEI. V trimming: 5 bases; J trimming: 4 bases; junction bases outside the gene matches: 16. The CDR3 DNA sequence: TGTGCCAGCAGTCACGGGATTTGGACAGGGTGCAGATACGAGCAGTACTTC. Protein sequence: CASSHGIWTGCRYEQYF.

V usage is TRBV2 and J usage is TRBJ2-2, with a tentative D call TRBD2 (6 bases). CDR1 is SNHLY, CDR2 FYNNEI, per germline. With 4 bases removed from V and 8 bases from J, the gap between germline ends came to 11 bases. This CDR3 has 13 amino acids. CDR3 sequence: CASSAGGAGELFF. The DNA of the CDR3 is TGTGCCAGCAGTGCCGGGGGAGCGGGGGAGCTGTTTTTT. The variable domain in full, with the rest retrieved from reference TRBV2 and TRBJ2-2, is EPEVTQTPSHQVTQMGQEVILRCVPISNHLYFYWYRQILGQKVEFLVSFYNNEISEKSEIFDDQFSVERPDGSNFTLKIRSTKLEDSAMYFCASSAGGAGELFFGEGSRLTVL.

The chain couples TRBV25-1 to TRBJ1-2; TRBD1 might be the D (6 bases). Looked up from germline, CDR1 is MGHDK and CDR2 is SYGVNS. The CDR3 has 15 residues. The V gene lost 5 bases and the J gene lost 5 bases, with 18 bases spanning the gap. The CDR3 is CASSPSRDIGYGYTF. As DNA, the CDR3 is TGTGCCAGCAGTCCCTCACGGGACATAGGGTATGGCTACACCTTC.

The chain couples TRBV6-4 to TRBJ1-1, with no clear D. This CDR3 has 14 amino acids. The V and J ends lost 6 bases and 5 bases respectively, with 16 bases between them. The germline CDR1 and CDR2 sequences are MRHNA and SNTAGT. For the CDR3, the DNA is TGTGCCAGCAGCCTGGAGGGTGGCAGGACTGAAGCTTTCTTT. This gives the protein CASSLEGGRTEAFF.

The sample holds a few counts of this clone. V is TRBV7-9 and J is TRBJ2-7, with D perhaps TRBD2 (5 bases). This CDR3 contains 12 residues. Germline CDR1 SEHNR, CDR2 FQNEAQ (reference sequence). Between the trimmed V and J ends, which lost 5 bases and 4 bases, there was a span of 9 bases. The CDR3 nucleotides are TGTGCCAGCAGCCGGGGATCGTACGAGCAGTACTTC. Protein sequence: CASSRGSYEQYF.

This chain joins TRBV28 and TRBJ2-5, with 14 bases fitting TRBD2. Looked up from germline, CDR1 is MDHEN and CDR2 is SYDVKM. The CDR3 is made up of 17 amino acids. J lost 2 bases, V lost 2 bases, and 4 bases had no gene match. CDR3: CASSLTGTSGGQETQYF. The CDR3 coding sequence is TGTGCCAGCAGTTTAACCGGGACTAGCGGGGGACAAGAGACCCAGTACTTC.

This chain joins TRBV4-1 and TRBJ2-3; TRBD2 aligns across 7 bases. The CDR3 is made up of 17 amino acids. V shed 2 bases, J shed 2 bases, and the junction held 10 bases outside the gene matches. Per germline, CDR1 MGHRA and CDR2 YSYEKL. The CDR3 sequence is CASSQTRDYPLTDTQYF. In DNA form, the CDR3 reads TGCGCCAGCAGCCAAACCCGGGACTATCCCCTCACAGATACGCAGTATTTT.

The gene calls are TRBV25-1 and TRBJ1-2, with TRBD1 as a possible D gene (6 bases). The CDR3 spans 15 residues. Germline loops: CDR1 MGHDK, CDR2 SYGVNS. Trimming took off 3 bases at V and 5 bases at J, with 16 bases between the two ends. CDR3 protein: CASSDGQTLGYGYTF. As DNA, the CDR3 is TGTGCCAGCAGTGATGGACAGACCCTCGGATATGGCTACACCTTC.

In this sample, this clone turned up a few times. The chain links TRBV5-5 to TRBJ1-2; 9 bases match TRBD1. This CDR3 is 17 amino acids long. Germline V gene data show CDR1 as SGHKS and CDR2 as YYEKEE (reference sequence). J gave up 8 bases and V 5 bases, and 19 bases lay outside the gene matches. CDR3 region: CASSPPGQGLRVRGYTF. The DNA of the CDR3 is TGTGCCAGCAGTCCGCCGGGACAGGGTTTAAGAGTGAGGGGCTACACCTTC.

The CDR3 coding sequence is TGTGCCAGCAGTGAAGCGTGGGTGAGAGGTTCGGACGAGCAGTACTTC. This encodes CASSEAWVRGSDEQYF. This chain links TRBV6-1 with TRBJ2-7; D is undetermined. This CDR3 is 16 amino acids long. Germline assignment: CDR1 MNHNS and CDR2 SASEGT. The ends were cut back, 0 bases at V and 5 bases at J, with 17 bases in the middle.

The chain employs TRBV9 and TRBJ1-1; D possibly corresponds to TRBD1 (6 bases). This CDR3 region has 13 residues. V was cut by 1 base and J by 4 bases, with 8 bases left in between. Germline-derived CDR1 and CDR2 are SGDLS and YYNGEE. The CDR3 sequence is CASSVKGGTEAFF. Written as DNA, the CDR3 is TGTGCCAGCAGCGTAAAAGGGGGCACTGAAGCTTTCTTT. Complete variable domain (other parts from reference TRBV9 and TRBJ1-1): DSGVTQTPKHLITATGQRVTLRCSPRSGDLSVYWYQQSLDQGLQFLIQYYNGEERAKGNILERFSAQQFPDLHSELNLSSLELGDSALYFCASSVKGGTEAFFGQGTRLTVV.

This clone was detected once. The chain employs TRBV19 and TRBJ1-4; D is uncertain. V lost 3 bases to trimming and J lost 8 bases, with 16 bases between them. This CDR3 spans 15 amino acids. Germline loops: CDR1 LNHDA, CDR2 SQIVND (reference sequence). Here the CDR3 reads CASSILFRVNEKLFF. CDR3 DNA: TGTGCCAGTAGTATTTTGTTCCGGGTGAACGAAAAACTGTTTTTT.

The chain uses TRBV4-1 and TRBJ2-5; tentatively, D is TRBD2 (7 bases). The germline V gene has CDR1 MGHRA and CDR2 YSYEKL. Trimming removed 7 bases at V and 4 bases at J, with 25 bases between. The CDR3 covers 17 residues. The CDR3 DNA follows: TGCGCCAGCACCAGACAACGGGTGGGGGGGCCTGGAGAGACCCAGTACTTC. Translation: CASTRQRVGGPGETQYF.

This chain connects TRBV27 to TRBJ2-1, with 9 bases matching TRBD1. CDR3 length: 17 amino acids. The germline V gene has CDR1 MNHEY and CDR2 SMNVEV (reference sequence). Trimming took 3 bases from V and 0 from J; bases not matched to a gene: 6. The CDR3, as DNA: TGTGCCAGCAGTTTCATAACAGGGGGCGTCTCCTACAATGAGCAGTTCTTC. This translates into CASSFITGGVSYNEQFF.

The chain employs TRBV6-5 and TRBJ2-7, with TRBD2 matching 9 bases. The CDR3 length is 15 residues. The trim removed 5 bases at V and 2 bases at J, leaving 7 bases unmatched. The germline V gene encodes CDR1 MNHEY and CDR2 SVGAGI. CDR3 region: CASSRLTSGTYEQYF. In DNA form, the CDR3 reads TGTGCCAGCAGTCGGTTGACTAGCGGAACCTACGAGCAGTACTTC.

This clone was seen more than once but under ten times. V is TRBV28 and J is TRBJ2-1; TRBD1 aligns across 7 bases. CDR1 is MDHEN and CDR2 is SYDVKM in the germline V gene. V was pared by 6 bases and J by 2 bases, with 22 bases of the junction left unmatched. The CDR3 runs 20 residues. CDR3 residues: CASREMTGSTAAKPYNEQFF. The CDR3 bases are TGTGCCAGCAGAGAGATGACAGGGTCCACCGCGGCTAAACCCTACAATGAGCAGTTCTTC.

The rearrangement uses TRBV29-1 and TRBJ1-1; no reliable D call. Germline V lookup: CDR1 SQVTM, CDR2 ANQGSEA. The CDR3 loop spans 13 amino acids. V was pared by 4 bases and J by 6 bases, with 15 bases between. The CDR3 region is CSVGGYGNAEAFF. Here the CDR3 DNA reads TGCAGCGTTGGAGGTTACGGTAACGCTGAAGCTTTCTTT.

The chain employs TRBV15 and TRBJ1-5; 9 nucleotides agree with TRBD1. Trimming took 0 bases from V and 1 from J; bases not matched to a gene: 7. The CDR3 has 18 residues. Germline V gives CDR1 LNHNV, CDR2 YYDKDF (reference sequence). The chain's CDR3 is CATSRDPDRGTSNQPQHF. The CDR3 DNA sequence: TGTGCCACCAGCAGAGATCCGGACAGGGGCACAAGCAATCAGCCCCAGCATTTT. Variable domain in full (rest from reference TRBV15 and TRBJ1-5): DAMVIQNPRYQVTQFGKPVTLSCSQTLNHNVMYWYQQKSSQAPKLLFHYYDKDFNNEADTPDNFQSRRPNTSFCFLDIRSPGLGDTAMYLCATSRDPDRGTSNQPQHFGDGTRLSIL.

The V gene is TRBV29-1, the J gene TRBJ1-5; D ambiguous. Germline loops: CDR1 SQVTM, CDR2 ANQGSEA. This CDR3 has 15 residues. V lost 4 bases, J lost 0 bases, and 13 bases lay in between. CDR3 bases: TGCAGCGTTGTAACCCAACCAGATAGCAATCAGCCCCAGCATTTT. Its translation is CSVVTQPDSNQPQHF.

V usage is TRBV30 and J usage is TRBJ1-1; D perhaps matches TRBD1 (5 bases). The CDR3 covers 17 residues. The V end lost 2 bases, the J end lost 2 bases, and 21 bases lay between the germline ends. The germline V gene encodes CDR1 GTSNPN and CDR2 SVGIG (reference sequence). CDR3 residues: CAWSNYRWISGNTEAFF. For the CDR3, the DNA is TGTGCCTGGAGTAACTACAGGTGGATATCGGGTAACACTGAAGCTTTCTTT.

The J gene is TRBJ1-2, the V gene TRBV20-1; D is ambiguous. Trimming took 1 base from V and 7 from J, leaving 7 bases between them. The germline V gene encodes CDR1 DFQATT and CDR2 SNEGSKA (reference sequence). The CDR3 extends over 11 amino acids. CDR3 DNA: TGCAGTGCTAGAGGTCCGGTTGGCTACACCTTC. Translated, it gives CSARGPVGYTF.

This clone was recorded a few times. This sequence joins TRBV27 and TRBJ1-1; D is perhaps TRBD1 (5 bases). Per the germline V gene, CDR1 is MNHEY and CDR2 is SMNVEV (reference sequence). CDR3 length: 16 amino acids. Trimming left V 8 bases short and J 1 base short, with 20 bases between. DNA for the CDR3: TGTGCCAGCCGCGTTGGGGCCAGACCCGGGAACACTGAAGCTTTCTTT. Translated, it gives CASRVGARPGNTEAFF.

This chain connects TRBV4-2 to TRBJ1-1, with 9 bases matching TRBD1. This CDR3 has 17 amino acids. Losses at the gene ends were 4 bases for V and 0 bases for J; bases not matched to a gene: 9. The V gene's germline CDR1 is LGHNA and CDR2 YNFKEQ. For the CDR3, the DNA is TGTGCCAGCAGCCCGACTGAGGGGACAGGGATGAACACTGAAGCTTTCTTT. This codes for CASSPTEGTGMNTEAFF.

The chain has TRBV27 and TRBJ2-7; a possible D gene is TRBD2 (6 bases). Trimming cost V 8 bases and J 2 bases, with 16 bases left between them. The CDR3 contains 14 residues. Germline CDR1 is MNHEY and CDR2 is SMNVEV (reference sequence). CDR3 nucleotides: TGTGCCAGCGGACCCCTCGGGAGTACCTACGAGCAGTACTTC. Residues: CASGPLGSTYEQYF.

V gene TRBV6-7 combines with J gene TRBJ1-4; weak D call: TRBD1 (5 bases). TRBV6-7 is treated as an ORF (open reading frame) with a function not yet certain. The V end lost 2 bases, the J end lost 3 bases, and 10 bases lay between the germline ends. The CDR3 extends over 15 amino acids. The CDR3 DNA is TGTGCCAGCAGTTACCAGGGTACCTCTAATGAAAAACTGTTTTTT. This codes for CASSYQGTSNEKLFF.

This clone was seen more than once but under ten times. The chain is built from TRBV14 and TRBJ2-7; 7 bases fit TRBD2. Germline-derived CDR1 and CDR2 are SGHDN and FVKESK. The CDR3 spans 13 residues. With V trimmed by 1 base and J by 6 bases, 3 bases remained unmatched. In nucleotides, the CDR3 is TGTGCCAGCAGCCAAGGACTAGCCGGCGAGCAGTACTTC. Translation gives CASSQGLAGEQYF.

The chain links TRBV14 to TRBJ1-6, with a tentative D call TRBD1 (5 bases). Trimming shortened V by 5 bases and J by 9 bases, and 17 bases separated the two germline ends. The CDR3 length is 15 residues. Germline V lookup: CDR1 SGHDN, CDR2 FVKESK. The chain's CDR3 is CASSTTGGQGSPLHF. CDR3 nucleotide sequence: TGTGCCAGCAGCACTACAGGCGGCCAGGGTTCACCCCTCCACTTT.

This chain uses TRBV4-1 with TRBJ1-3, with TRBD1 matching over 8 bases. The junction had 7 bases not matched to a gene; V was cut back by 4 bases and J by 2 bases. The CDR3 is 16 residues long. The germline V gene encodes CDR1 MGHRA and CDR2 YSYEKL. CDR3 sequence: CASSLRTGRAGNTIYF. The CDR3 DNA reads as TGCGCCAGCAGCCTCAGGACAGGGAGAGCTGGAAACACCATATATTTT.

CDR3 sequence reads: CASSPTGGFTEAFF. The CDR3, as DNA: TGTGCCAGCAGTCCGACAGGGGGCTTCACTGAAGCTTTCTTT. J is TRBJ1-1 and V is TRBV6-6, with TRBD1 matching 10 bases. CDR3 size: 14 residues. The ends lost 5 bases at V and 4 bases at J; junction bases unmatched: 4. Germline V gives CDR1 MNHNY, CDR2 SVGAGI (reference sequence).